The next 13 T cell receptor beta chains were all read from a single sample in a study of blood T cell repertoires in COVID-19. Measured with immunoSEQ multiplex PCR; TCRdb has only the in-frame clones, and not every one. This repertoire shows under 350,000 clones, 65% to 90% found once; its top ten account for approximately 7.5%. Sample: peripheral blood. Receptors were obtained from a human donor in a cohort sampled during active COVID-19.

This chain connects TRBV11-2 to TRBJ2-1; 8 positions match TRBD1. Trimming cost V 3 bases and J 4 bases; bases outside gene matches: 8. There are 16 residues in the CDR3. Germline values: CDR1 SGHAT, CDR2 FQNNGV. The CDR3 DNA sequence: TGTGCCAGCAGCTTCGATCAGGGGGCGTCTTACAATGAGCAGTTCTTC. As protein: CASSFDQGASYNEQFF.

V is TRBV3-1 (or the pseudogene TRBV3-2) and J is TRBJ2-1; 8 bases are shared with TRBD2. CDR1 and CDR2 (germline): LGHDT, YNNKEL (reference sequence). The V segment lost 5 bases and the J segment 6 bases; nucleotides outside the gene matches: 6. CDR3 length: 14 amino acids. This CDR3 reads CASSSGLATNEQFF. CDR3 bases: TGTGCCAGCAGCTCAGGACTAGCTACCAATGAGCAGTTCTTC.

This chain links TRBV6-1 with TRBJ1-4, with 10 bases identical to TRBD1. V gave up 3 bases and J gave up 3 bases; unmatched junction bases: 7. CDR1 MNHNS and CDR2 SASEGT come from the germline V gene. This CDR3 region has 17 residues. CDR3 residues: CASSDPGTGVANEKLFF. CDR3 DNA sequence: TGTGCCAGCAGTGACCCCGGGACAGGGGTTGCTAATGAAAAACTGTTTTTT.

The CDR3 sequence: CATSDPNQETQYF. CDR3 coding DNA: TGTGCCACCAGTGATCCAAACCAAGAGACCCAGTACTTC. J is TRBJ2-5 and V is TRBV24-1; D is unresolved. Trimming stripped 3 bases from V and 0 bases from J, with 4 bases between. CDR1 KGHDR and CDR2 SFDVKD come from the germline V gene. The CDR3 is 13 residues long.

CDR3 nucleotides: TGTGCCAGCACTTGGGACACTGGAAACACCATATATTTT. Translating it yields CASTWDTGNTIYF. The chain combines TRBV6-6 with TRBJ1-3, with D possibly TRBD1 on 6 matching bases. Germline V gene data show CDR1 as MNHNY and CDR2 as SVGAGI (reference sequence). The CDR3 has 13 amino acids. V was shortened by 7 bases and J by 2 bases, with 9 bases between the two germline ends.

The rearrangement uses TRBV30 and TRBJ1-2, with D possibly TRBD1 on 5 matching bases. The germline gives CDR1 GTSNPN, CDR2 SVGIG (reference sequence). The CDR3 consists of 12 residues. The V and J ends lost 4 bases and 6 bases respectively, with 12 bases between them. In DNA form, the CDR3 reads TGTGCCTGGACCCGACAGACCGATGGCTACACCTTC. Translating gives CAWTRQTDGYTF. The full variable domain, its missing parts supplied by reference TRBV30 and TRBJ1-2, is SQTIHQWPATLVQPVGSPLSLECTVEGTSNPNLYWYRQAAGRGLQLLFYSVGIGQISSEVPQNLSASRPQDRQFILSSKKLLLSDSGFYLCAWTRQTDGYTFGSGTRLTVV.

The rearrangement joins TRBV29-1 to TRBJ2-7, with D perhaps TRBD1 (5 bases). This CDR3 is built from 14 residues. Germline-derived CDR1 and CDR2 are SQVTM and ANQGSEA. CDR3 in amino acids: CSASPDTISYEQYF. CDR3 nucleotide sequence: TGCAGTGCCTCCCCGGACACCATCTCCTACGAGCAGTACTTC.

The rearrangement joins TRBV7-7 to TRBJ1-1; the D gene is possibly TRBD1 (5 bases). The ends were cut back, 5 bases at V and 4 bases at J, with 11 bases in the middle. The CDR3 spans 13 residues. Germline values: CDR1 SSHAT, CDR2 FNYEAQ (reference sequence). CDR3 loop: CASSLRGGTEAFF. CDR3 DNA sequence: TGTGCCAGCAGCCTACGGGGGGGCACTGAAGCTTTCTTT.

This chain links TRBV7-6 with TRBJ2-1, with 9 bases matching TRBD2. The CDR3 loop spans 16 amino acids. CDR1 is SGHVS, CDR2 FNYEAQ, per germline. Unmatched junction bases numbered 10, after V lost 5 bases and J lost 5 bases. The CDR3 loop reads CASSILAGNFNNEQFF. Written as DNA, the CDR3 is TGTGCCAGCAGCATCCTAGCGGGGAACTTCAACAATGAGCAGTTCTTC.

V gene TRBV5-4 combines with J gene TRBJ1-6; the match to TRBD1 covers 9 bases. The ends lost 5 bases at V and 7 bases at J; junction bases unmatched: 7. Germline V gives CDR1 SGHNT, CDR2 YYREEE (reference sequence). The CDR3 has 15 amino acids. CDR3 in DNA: TGTGCCAGCAGTCTAACAGGGGGCCGGAATTCACCCCTCCACTTT. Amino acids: CASSLTGGRNSPLHF.

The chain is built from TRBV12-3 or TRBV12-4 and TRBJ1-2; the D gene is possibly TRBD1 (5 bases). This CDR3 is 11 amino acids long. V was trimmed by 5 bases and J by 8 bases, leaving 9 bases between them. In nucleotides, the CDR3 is TGTGCCAGCAGTCCAGGGTTCGGCTACACCTTC. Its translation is CASSPGFGYTF.

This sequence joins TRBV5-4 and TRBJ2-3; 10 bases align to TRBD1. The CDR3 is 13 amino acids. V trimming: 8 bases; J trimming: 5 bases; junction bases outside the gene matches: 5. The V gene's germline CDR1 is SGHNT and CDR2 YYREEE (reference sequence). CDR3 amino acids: CASWTGGQDTQYF. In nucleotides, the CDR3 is TGTGCCAGTTGGACAGGGGGTCAAGATACGCAGTATTTT.

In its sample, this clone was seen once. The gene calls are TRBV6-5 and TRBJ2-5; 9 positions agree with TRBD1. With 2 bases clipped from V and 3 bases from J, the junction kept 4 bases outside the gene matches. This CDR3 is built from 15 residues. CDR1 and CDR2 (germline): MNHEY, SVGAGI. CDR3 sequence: CASSYRRDREETQYF. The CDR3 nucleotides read TGTGCCAGCAGTTACAGGCGGGACAGGGAAGAGACCCAGTACTTC.